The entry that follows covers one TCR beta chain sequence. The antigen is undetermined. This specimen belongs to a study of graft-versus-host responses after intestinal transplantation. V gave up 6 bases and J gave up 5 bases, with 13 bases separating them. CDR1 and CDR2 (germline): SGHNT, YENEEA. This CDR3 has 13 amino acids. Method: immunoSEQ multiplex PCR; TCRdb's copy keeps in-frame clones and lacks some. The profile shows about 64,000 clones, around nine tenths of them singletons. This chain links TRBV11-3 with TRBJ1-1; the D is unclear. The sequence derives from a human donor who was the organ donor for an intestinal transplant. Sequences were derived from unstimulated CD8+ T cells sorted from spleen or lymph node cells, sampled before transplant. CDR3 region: CASSQTGRTEAFF. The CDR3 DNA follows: TGTGCCAGCAGTCAAACGGGAAGGACTGAAGCTTTCTTT.